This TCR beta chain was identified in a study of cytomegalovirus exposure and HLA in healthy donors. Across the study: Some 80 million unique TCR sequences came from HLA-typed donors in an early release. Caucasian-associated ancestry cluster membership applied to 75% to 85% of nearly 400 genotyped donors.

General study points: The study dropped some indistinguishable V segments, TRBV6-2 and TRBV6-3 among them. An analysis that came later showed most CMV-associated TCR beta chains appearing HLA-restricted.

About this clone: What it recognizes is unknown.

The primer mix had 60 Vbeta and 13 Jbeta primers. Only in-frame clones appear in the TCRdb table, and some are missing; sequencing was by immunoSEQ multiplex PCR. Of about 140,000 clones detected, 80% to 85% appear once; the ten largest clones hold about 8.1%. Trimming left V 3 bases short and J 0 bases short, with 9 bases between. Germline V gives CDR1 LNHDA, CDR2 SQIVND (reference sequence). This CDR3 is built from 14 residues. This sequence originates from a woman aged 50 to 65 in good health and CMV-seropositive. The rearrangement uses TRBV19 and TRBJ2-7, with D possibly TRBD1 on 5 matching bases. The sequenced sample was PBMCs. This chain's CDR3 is CASSMGQNSYEQYF. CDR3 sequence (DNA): TGTGCCAGTAGTATGGGGCAGAACTCCTACGAGCAGTACTTC.